The clone carrying this TCR beta chain was detected ten times or more. What it recognizes is unknown. CDR3 length equals 13 residues. The V gene lost 0 bases and the J gene lost 4 bases, with 9 bases spanning the gap. The V gene's germline CDR1 is GTSNPN and CDR2 SVGIG (reference sequence). Every sampled donor was Caucasian and healthy. The sample originates from a study of identical twins. TCRdb used MiXCR to reprocess the 5' RACE reads, holding one entry per CDR3 protein. The sample holds around 230,000 distinct CDR3 sequences, roughly a tenth seen once. Broader study findings: Sharing of beta out-of-frame sequences by twins showed a weaker excess.

The sample was memory (CD45RO+) T cells sorted from blood. This TCR was sampled from a woman aged 18-29 years in good health. The chain has TRBV30 and TRBJ1-2, with D unclear. CDR3 nucleotides: TGTGCCTGGAGTGTGCCCTTAATCTATGGCTACACCTTC. It codes for CAWSVPLIYGYTF.